This entry lists 26 T cell receptor beta chains sequenced from one sample in a study of blood T cell repertoires in COVID-19. Clones were sequenced by immunoSEQ multiplex PCR, and TCRdb holds only the in-frame ones, with some missing. The table lists about 200,000 clones, 80% to 90% of them singletons, with about 5% in the top ten. The sample taken for sequencing was peripheral blood. These receptors were taken from an elderly woman with acute or convalescent COVID-19.

The J gene is TRBJ1-1, the V gene TRBV14, with D hard to call. The CDR3 is 14 amino acids. Germline V lookup: CDR1 SGHDN, CDR2 FVKESK. Trimming took off 4 bases at V and 0 bases at J, with 9 bases between the two ends. The CDR3 bases are TGTGCCAGCAGCCGCCTGGACTTGAACACTGAAGCTTTCTTT. Translated: CASSRLDLNTEAFF.

The gene calls are TRBV12-3 or TRBV12-4 and TRBJ1-2, with D possibly being TRBD1 (6 bases). CDR3 length equals 13 residues. V lost 5 bases and J lost 4, with 11 bases in between. The chain's CDR3 is CASSVQGIYGYTF. The CDR3 DNA follows: TGTGCCAGCAGTGTACAGGGAATCTATGGCTACACCTTC.

This clone occurred a few times. The chain joins TRBV7-9 to TRBJ1-2; tentative D call: TRBD1 (5 bases). Deletions cut 3 bases from V and 6 bases from J, with 17 bases between. Germline V lookup: CDR1 SEHNR, CDR2 FQNEAQ (reference sequence). The CDR3 length is 15 residues. As DNA, the CDR3 is TGTGCCAGCAGCTTCGAGACAGTCGGCTTTCATGGCTACACCTTC. Protein: CASSFETVGFHGYTF.

The chain is built from TRBV4-3 and TRBJ2-3; TRBD2 aligns across 15 bases. Germline loops: CDR1 LGHNA, CDR2 YSLEER. CDR3 size: 16 residues. Losses at the gene ends were 1 base for V and 10 bases for J; bases not matched to a gene: 6. CDR3 bases: TGCGCCAGCAGCCAAGCCGGGACTAGCGGGAGGTTCCCGCAGTATTTT. It yields the protein CASSQAGTSGRFPQYF.

The V gene is TRBV28, the J gene TRBJ2-2; 9 nucleotides align to TRBD1. V lost 4 bases, J lost 5 bases, and 14 bases stayed unmatched. Germline CDR1 MDHEN, CDR2 SYDVKM. The CDR3 is made up of 18 amino acids. In DNA form, the CDR3 reads TGTGCCAGCAGTTCCAAAACCCACAGGGGGCAGAAGACCGGGGAGCTGTTTTTT. Protein product: CASSSKTHRGQKTGELFF. The variable domain in full, with the rest retrieved from reference TRBV28 and TRBJ2-2, is DVKVTQSSRYLVKRTGEKVFLECVQDMDHENMFWYRQDPGLGLRLIYFSYDVKMKEKGDIPEGYSVSREKKERFSLILESASTNQTSMYLCASSSKTHRGQKTGELFFGEGSRLTVL.

The rearrangement links TRBV10-3 to TRBJ1-4; 7 nucleotides align to TRBD1. The trim removed 5 bases at V and 8 bases at J, leaving 5 bases unmatched. The CDR3 runs to 13 residues. Germline V gives CDR1 ENHRY, CDR2 SYGVKD. CDR3 DNA: TGTGCCATCAGTAATCAACAGGGGGAAAAACTGTTTTTT. Translation: CAISNQQGEKLFF.

The V call is TRBV15, the J call TRBJ2-2; possibly TRBD1 for D (6 bases). This CDR3 has 16 amino acids. Deletions cut 6 bases from V and 0 bases from J, with 14 bases between. Germline V gene sequence: CDR1 LNHNV, CDR2 YYDKDF (reference sequence). CDR3 DNA sequence: TGTGCCACCAGAGGGGGAAGGACAACGAACACCGGGGAGCTGTTTTTT. Translation gives CATRGGRTTNTGELFF.

In this sample, this clone turned up a few times. The CDR3: CASSPKPGQGDWAEAFF. DNA of the CDR3: TGTGCCAGCAGCCCAAAACCGGGACAGGGAGATTGGGCTGAAGCTTTCTTT. The chain uses TRBV13 and TRBJ1-1, with TRBD1 matching over 9 bases. The CDR3 is 17 residues long. V lost 5 bases to trimming and J lost 6 bases; unmatched junction nucleotides: 16. Germline CDR1 reads PRHDT; CDR2 reads FYEKMQ (reference sequence).

V and J are TRBV9 and TRBJ2-2, with a tentative D call TRBD2 (5 bases). V lost 0 bases, J lost 11 bases, and 17 bases lay in between. Looked up from germline, CDR1 is SGDLS and CDR2 is YYNGEE. The CDR3 is 15 amino acids. CDR3 loop: CASSVVPSGGGELFF. CDR3 DNA: TGTGCCAGCAGCGTAGTACCTAGTGGTGGAGGCGAGCTGTTTTTT.

This chain joins TRBV6-5 and TRBJ1-2; 7 bases are a match to TRBD1. The germline gives CDR1 MNHEY, CDR2 SVGAGI. The CDR3 covers 12 residues. V was pared by 7 bases and J by 6 bases, with 5 bases of the junction left unmatched. As DNA, the CDR3 is TGTGCCAGCAAGATACAGGGGAATGGCTACACCTTC. Translating gives CASKIQGNGYTF.

This clone has only one observation. V is TRBV19 and J is TRBJ2-1, with D possibly matching TRBD2 (5 bases). V dropped 7 bases and J dropped 4 bases, with 11 bases sitting between them. Germline V gives CDR1 LNHDA, CDR2 SQIVND (reference sequence). This CDR3 has 13 residues. The CDR3 bases are TGTGCCAGTACCCGGGATTCATACAATGAGCAGTTCTTC. It codes for CASTRDSYNEQFF.

The rearrangement links TRBV7-2 to TRBJ1-1, with D maybe TRBD1 (6 bases). Trimming cost V 2 bases and J 7 bases, with 26 bases left between them. The CDR3 totals 18 residues. The germline V gene has CDR1 SGHTA and CDR2 FQGNSA. CDR3 DNA: TGTGCCAGCAGCTTACAAGCAGGGGCCACAGCAGGCTGGGGTGAAGCTTTCTTT. This sequence encodes CASSLQAGATAGWGEAFF.

The V and J genes are TRBV5-5 and TRBJ2-7; tentative D call: TRBD2 (6 bases). Germline V gene data show CDR1 as SGHKS and CDR2 as YYEKEE (reference sequence). V dropped 1 base and J dropped 0 bases, with 11 bases sitting between them. The CDR3 covers 15 residues. Here the CDR3 DNA reads TGTGCCAGCAGCTTGATGGCGGGACCCTCCTACGAGCAGTACTTC. Translated: CASSLMAGPSYEQYF.

The chain joins TRBV7-2 to TRBJ2-7; 7 positions match TRBD2. The CDR3 runs 15 residues. In germline, CDR1 is SGHTA, CDR2 FQGNSA. V was pared by 2 bases and J by 2 bases, with 6 bases of the junction left unmatched. The chain's CDR3 is CASSLRRERPYEQYF. In DNA, the CDR3 is TGTGCCAGCAGCTTAAGGCGGGAGAGACCCTACGAGCAGTACTTC.

The gene calls are TRBV28 and TRBJ2-2; TRBD2 matches at 12 bases. The germline gives CDR1 MDHEN, CDR2 SYDVKM. The CDR3 has 15 residues. After removal of 5 bases from V and 7 bases from J, the junction contained 5 bases not matched to a gene. The DNA of the CDR3 is TGTGCCAGCAGTCCTAGCGGGAGGGTTGACGGGGAGCTGTTTTTT. It translates to CASSPSGRVDGELFF.

V and J are TRBV18 and TRBJ1-4, with unresolved D. V lost 6 bases to trimming and J lost 8 bases, with 10 bases between them. This CDR3 comprises 12 residues. Germline-derived CDR1 and CDR2 are KGHSH and LQKENI. CDR3 amino acids: CASSAQREKLFF. The CDR3 DNA sequence: TGTGCCAGCTCGGCCCAGAGGGAAAAACTGTTTTTT.

This clone was recorded once. This chain uses TRBV5-8 with TRBJ1-5; 7 nucleotides align to TRBD1. J was trimmed by 1 base and V by 4 bases; bases with no gene match: 5. CDR1 and CDR2 from the germline V gene are SGHTS and YDEGEE. This CDR3 has 15 amino acids. CDR3 loop: CASSNRDRSNQPQHF. The CDR3 DNA reads TGTGCCAGCAGCAACCGGGACAGAAGCAATCAGCCCCAGCATTTT.

The chain employs TRBV5-1 and TRBJ2-3, with 7 bases that match TRBD1. Trimming at V came to 2 bases and at J to 2 bases, leaving 2 bases not matched to a gene. Germline CDR1 reads SGHRS; CDR2 reads YFSETQ. The CDR3 has 14 residues. CDR3 DNA sequence: TGCGCCAGCAGCTTCGGGACAGTCACAGATACGCAGTATTTT. Amino acids: CASSFGTVTDTQYF.

V and J are TRBV5-4 and TRBJ2-7; D unresolved. The CDR3 has 12 amino acids. Germline lookup yields CDR1 SGHNT and CDR2 YYREEE (reference sequence). V was trimmed by 3 bases and J by 4 bases, leaving 8 bases between them. The CDR3 protein is CASSSNQYEQYF. DNA of the CDR3: TGTGCCAGCAGCTCCAACCAGTACGAGCAGTACTTC.

V is TRBV10-2 and J is TRBJ1-1; D ambiguous. This CDR3 is built from 13 residues. V was shortened by 7 bases and J by 5 bases, with 14 bases between the two germline ends. The germline V gene has CDR1 WSHSY and CDR2 SAAADI. The CDR3 region has the DNA TGCGCCAGCACCTACGGTGCGGGGACTGAAGCTTTCTTT. This sequence encodes CASTYGAGTEAFF.

The chain uses TRBV9 and TRBJ2-7, with TRBD1 matching over 11 bases. Germline loops: CDR1 SGDLS, CDR2 YYNGEE. CDR3 length: 14 amino acids. J lost 2 bases, V lost 4 bases, and 2 bases had no gene match. The CDR3 spells CASSSGQGAYEQYF. The CDR3, as DNA: TGTGCCAGCAGCTCGGGACAGGGGGCCTACGAGCAGTACTTC.

The chain recombines TRBV13 with TRBJ2-2, with D possibly being TRBD1 (5 bases). This CDR3 is built from 15 residues. Germline assignment: CDR1 PRHDT and CDR2 FYEKMQ (reference sequence). V dropped 5 bases and J dropped 4 bases, with 14 bases sitting between them. CDR3 coding DNA: TGTGCCAGCAGCACGCGGACACCACTCACCGGGGAGCTGTTTTTT. Residues: CASSTRTPLTGELFF.

The J gene is TRBJ1-6, the V gene TRBV7-2; 9 bases align to TRBD1. The ends lost 5 bases at V and 10 bases at J; junction bases unmatched: 6. The germline V gene has CDR1 SGHTA and CDR2 FQGNSA. CDR3 length: 14 residues. As DNA, the CDR3 is TGTGCCAGCAGCCTCGACAGGGGGTCCTCACCCCTCCACTTT. Amino acids: CASSLDRGSSPLHF.

This clone has a single count. This chain joins TRBV12-5 and TRBJ1-1; D possibly corresponds to TRBD1 (5 bases). The CDR3 extends over 16 amino acids. Trimming shortened V by 8 bases and J by 2 bases, and 21 bases separated the two germline ends. Per germline, CDR1 LGHNT and CDR2 FRNRAP. This chain's CDR3 is CASRVSLAGVNTEAFF. Here the CDR3 DNA reads TGTGCTAGTCGGGTTTCTCTTGCGGGGGTAAACACTGAAGCTTTCTTT.

The rearrangement uses TRBV12-3 or TRBV12-4 and TRBJ1-1; D is ambiguous. This CDR3 region has 13 residues. V was trimmed by 3 bases and J by 7 bases, leaving 12 bases between them. CDR3 amino acids: CASSFQVSFEAFF. Here the CDR3 DNA reads TGTGCCAGCAGTTTTCAGGTTTCTTTTGAAGCTTTCTTT.

The V call is TRBV5-1, the J call TRBJ2-1; TRBD2 aligns across 8 bases. The CDR3 covers 16 residues. V lost 4 bases to trimming and J lost 7 bases; unmatched junction nucleotides: 13. In germline, CDR1 is SGHRS, CDR2 YFSETQ. The CDR3 DNA follows: TGCGCCAGCAGCGTGGAGGCTAGCGGGTTAAAAAATGAGCAGTTCTTC. Translation gives CASSVEASGLKNEQFF.